This TCR beta chain was sequenced in a study of blood T cell repertoires in COVID-19. For the study at large: Samples representing acute and convalescent COVID-19 were sourced from the United States, Italy and Spain. From T cells, B-cell-depleted T cells, or PBMCs came the material, which was cDNA or gDNA.

This clone occurred once. In the original analysis: Reference gene primer amplification in the assay estimated nucleated cell counts. Generated by immunoSEQ multiplex PCR, the TCRdb table keeps only in-frame clones and is missing some. The DNA was the basis for D and trimming; V, J and clone size are from that table. This sample has around 700,000 clones, with 75% to 90% found just once. Per germline, CDR1 MDHEN and CDR2 SYDVKM. J was trimmed by 4 bases and V by 7 bases; bases with no gene match: 6. The CDR3 extends over 13 amino acids. Specimen: peripheral blood. The receptor comes from a woman aged 18-30 years with acute or convalescent COVID-19. The chain links TRBV28 to TRBJ1-2, with 7 bases fitting TRBD1. The CDR3 here is CASTPGTAYGYTF. The DNA of the CDR3 is TGTGCCAGCACCCCCGGGACAGCCTATGGCTACACCTTC.